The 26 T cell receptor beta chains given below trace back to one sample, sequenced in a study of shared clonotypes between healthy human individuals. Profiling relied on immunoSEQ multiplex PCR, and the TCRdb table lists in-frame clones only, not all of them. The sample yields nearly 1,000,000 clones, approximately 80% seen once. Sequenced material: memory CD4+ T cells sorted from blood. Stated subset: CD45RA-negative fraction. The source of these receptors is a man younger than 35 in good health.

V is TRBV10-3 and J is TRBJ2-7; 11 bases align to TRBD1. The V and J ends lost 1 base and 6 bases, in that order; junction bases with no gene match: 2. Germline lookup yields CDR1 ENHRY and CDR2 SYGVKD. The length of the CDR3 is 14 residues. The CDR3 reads CAISELGTGGEQYF. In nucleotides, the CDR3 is TGTGCCATCAGTGAGTTAGGGACAGGGGGCGAGCAGTACTTC.

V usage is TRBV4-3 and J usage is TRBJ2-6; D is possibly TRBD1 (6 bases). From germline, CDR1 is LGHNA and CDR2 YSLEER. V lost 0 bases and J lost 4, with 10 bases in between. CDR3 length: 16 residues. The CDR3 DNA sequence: TGCGCCAGCAGCCAAGATTCAGGGACAGGGGCCAACGTCCTGACTTTC. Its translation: CASSQDSGTGANVLTF.

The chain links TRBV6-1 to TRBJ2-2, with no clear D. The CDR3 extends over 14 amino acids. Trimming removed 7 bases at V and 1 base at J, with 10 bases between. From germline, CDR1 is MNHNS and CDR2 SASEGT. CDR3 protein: CASTSKGNTGELFF. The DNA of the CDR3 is TGTGCCAGCACCTCCAAAGGGAACACCGGGGAGCTGTTTTTT.

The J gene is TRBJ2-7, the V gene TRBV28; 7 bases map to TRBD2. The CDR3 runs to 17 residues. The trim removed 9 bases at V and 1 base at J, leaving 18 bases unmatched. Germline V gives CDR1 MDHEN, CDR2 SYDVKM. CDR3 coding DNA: TGTGCCAGTTTAGGTCTTGGTTTAGCGGGTGGTTCCTACGAGCAGTACTTC. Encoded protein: CASLGLGLAGGSYEQYF.

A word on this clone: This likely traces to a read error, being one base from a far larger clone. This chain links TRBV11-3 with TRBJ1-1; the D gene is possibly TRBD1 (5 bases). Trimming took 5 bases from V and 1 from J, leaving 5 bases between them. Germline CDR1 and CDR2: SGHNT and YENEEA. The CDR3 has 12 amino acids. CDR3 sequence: CASSRGNTEAFF. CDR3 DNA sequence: TGTGCCAGCAGCAGGGGGAACACTGAAGCTTTCTTT. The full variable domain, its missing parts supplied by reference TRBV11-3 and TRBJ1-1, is EAGVVQSPRYKIIEKKQPVAFWCNPISGHNTLYWYLQNLGQGPELLIRYENEEAVDDSQLPKDRFSAERLKGVDSTLKIQPAELGDSAVYLCASSRGNTEAFFGQGTRLTVV.

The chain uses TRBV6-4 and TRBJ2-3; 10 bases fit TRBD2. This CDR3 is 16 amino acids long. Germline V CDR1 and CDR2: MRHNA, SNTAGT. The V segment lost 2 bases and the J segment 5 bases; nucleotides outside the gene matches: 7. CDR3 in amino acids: CASSDVPSGSIDTQYF. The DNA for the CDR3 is TGTGCCAGCAGTGACGTCCCTAGCGGGAGTATAGATACGCAGTATTTT.

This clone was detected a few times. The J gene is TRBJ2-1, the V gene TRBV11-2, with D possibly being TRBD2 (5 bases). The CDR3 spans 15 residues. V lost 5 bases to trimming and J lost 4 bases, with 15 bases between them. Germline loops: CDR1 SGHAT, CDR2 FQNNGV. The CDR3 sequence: CASSPGGKAYNEQFF. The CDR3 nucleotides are TGTGCCAGCAGCCCCGGAGGTAAAGCGTACAATGAGCAGTTCTTC.

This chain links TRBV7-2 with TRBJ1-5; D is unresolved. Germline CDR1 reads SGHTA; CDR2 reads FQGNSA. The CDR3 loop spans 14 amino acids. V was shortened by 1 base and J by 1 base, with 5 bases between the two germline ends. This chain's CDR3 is CASSLDKSNQPQHF. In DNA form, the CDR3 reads TGTGCCAGCAGCTTAGATAAAAGCAATCAGCCCCAGCATTTT.

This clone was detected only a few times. This CDR3 reads CASTRGDPGDTQYF. CDR3 DNA sequence: TGTGCCAGCACCCGGGGGGACCCAGGAGATACGCAGTATTTT. J is TRBJ2-3 and V is TRBV11-2; TRBD2 agrees at 7 bases. V gave up 7 bases and J gave up 5 bases; unmatched junction bases: 9. Per the germline V gene, CDR1 is SGHAT and CDR2 is FQNNGV. CDR3 length: 14 amino acids.

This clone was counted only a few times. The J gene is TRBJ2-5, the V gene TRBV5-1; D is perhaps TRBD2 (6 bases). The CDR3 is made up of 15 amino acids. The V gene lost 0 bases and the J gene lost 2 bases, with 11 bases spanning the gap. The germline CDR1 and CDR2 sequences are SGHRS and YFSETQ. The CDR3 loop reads CASSLAAGQQETQYF. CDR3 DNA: TGCGCCAGCAGCTTGGCTGCGGGGCAACAAGAGACCCAGTACTTC.

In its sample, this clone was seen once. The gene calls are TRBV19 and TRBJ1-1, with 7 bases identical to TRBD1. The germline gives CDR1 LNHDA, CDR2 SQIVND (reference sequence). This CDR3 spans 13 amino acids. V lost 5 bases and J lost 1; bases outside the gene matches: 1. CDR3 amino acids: CASSDRANTEAFF. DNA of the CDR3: TGTGCCAGTAGTGACAGGGCGAACACTGAAGCTTTCTTT.

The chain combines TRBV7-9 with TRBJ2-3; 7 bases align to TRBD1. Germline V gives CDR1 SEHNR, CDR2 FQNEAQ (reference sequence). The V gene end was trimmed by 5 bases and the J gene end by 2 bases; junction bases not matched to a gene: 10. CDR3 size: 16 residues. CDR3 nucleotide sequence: TGTGCCAGCAGCCCATGGGACAGTTTAATCACAGATACGCAGTATTTT. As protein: CASSPWDSLITDTQYF.

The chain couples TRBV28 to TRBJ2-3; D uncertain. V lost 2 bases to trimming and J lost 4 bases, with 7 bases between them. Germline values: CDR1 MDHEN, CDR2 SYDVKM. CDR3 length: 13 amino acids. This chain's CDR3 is CASSLTHPDTQYF. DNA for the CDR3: TGTGCCAGCAGTTTAACCCATCCAGATACGCAGTATTTT. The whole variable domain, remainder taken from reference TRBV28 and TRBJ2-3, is DVKVTQSSRYLVKRTGEKVFLECVQDMDHENMFWYRQDPGLGLRLIYFSYDVKMKEKGDIPEGYSVSREKKERFSLILESASTNQTSMYLCASSLTHPDTQYFGPGTRLTVL.

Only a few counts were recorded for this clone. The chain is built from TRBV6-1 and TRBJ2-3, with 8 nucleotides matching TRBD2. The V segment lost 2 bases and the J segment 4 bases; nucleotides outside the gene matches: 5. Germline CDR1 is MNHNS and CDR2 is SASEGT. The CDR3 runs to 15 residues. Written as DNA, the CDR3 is TGTGCCAGCAGTGAACGGGCGGGGGGCCCAGATACGCAGTATTTT. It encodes CASSERAGGPDTQYF.

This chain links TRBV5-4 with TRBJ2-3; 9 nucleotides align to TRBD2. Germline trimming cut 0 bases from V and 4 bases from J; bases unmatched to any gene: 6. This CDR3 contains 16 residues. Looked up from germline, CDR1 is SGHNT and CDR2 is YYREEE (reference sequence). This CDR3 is CASSLVGGGASDTQYF. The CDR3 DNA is TGTGCCAGCAGCTTGGTCGGCGGGGGGGCTTCAGATACGCAGTATTTT. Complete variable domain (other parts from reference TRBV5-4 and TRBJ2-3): ETGVTQSPTHLIKTRGQQVTLRCSSQSGHNTVSWYQQALGQGPQFIFQYYREEENGRGNFPPRFSGLQFPNYSSELNVNALELDDSALYLCASSLVGGGASDTQYFGPGTRLTVL.

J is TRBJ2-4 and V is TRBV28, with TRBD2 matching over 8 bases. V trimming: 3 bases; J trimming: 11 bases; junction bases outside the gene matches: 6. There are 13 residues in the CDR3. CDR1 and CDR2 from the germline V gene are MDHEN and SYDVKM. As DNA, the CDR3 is TGTGCCAGCAGTTTCTCAGCGGGAGTCCTTCAGTACTTC. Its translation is CASSFSAGVLQYF.

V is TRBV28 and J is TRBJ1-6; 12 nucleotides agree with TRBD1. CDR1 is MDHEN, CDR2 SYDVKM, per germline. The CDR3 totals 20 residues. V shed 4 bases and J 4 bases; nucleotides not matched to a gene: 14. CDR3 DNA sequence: TGTGCCAGCAGTTCTCGCGCGCGGGACAGGGGGCCGGGGTATAATTCACCCCTCCACTTT. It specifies CASSSRARDRGPGYNSPLHF.

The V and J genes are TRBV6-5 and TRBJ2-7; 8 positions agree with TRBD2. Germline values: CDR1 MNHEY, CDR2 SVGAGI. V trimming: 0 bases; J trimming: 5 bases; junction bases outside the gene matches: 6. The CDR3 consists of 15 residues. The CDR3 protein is CASSYSTSVGHEQYF. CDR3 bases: TGTGCCAGCAGTTACTCGACTAGCGTCGGCCACGAGCAGTACTTC.

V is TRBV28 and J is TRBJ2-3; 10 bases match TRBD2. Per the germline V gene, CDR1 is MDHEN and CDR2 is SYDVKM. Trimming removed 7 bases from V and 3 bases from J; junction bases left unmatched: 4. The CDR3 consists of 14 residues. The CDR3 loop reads CASTSGRKTDTQYF. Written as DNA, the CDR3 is TGTGCCAGCACTAGCGGGAGAAAGACAGATACGCAGTATTTT.

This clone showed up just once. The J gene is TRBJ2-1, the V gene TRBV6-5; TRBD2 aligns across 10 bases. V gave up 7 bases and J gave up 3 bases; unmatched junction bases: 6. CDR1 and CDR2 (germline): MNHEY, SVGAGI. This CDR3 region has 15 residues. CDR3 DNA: TGTGCCAGCACCCCTAGGACTAGCGGCTACAATGAGCAGTTCTTC. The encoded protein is CASTPRTSGYNEQFF.

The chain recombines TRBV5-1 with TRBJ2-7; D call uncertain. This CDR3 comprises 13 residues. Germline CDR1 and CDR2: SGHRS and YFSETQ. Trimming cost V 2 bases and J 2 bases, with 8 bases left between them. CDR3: CASSFDGAYEQYF. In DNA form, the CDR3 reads TGCGCCAGCAGCTTCGACGGTGCCTACGAGCAGTACTTC.

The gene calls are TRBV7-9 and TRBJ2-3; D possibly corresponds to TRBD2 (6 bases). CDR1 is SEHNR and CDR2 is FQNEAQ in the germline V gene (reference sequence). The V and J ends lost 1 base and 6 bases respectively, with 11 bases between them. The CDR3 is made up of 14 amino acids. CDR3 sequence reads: CASSLVGGADTQYF. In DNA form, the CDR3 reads TGTGCCAGCAGCTTAGTCGGGGGAGCGGATACGCAGTATTTT.

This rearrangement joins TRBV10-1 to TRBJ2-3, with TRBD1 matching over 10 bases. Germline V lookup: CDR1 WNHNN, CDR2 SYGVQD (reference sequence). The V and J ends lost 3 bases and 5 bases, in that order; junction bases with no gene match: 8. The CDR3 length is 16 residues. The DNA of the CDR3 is TGCGCCAGCAGTGACGGTGACAGGGGGCGCGGAGATACGCAGTATTTT. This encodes CASSDGDRGRGDTQYF.

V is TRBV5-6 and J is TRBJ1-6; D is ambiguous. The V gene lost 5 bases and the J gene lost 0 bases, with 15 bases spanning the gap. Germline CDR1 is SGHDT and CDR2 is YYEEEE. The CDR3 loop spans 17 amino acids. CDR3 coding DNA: TGTGCCAGCAGTTCTGGCGGGGTGGCCTCCTATAATTCACCCCTCCACTTT. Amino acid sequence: CASSSGGVASYNSPLHF. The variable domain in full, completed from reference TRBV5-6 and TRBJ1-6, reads DAGVTQSPTHLIKTRGQQVTLRCSPKSGHDTVSWYQQALGQGPQFIFQYYEEEERQRGNFPDRFSGHQFPNYSSELNVNALLLGDSALYLCASSSGGVASYNSPLHFGNGTRLTVT.

The CDR3 region is CASSTGGTRQETQYF. Written as DNA, the CDR3 is TGTGCCAGCAGCACTGGCGGGACTAGACAAGAGACCCAGTACTTC. The gene calls are TRBV11-2 and TRBJ2-5; 8 bases fit TRBD2. The V gene end was trimmed by 5 bases and the J gene end by 2 bases; junction bases not matched to a gene: 7. The CDR3 has 15 residues. CDR1 and CDR2 from the germline V gene are SGHAT and FQNNGV.

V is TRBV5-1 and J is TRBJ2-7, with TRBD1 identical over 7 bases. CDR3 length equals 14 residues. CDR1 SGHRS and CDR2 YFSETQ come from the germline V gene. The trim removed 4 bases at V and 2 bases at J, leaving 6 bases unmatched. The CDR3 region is CASSEEGQPYEQYF. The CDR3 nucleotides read TGCGCCAGCAGCGAAGAGGGACAGCCCTACGAGCAGTACTTC.